Presented here are 20 T cell receptor beta chains from one specimen sequenced in a study of blood T cell repertoires in COVID-19. Clones were sequenced by immunoSEQ multiplex PCR, and TCRdb holds only the in-frame ones, with some missing. The data show approximately 73,000 clones, 89% seen once. Sequencing used peripheral blood. The receptor set was obtained from a man older than 75 with acute or convalescent COVID-19.

J is TRBJ2-1 and V is TRBV4-1; weak D call: TRBD2 (6 bases). The CDR3 length is 17 residues. Between the trimmed V and J ends, which lost 0 bases and 4 bases, there was a span of 16 bases. Per germline, CDR1 MGHRA and CDR2 YSYEKL. CDR3 DNA sequence: TGCGCCAGCAGCCAAGATCCCGCGGGGAGAGGGTACAATGAGCAGTTCTTC. It is translated as CASSQDPAGRGYNEQFF.

V usage is TRBV7-2 and J usage is TRBJ1-5; D is ambiguous. Deletions cut 11 bases from V and 5 bases from J, with 16 bases between. The CDR3 sequence is 13 residues long. CDR1 is SGHTA and CDR2 is FQGNSA in the germline V gene. The chain's CDR3 is CASAAQTHQPQHF. In DNA, the CDR3 is TGTGCCTCCGCAGCACAGACCCATCAGCCCCAGCATTTT.

The chain has TRBV5-6 and TRBJ1-2; TRBD1 is a possible D gene (5 bases). Trimming removed 7 bases from V and 4 bases from J, with 14 bases in between. Per germline, CDR1 SGHDT and CDR2 YYEEEE. The CDR3 is made up of 13 amino acids. The CDR3 DNA reads as TGTGCCAGCTCAGGGACTGAAATCTATGGCTACACCTTC. It encodes CASSGTEIYGYTF.

The CDR3 protein is CASSPGRDTQYF. CDR3 coding DNA: TGTGCCAGCAGCCCGGGGAGGGATACGCAGTATTTT. The chain employs TRBV14 and TRBJ2-3; maybe TRBD2 (6 bases). Trimming pared 4 bases from V and 6 bases from J, leaving 8 bases between. The germline V gene encodes CDR1 SGHDN and CDR2 FVKESK. The CDR3 spans 12 residues.

This clone was found a few times. This chain connects TRBV9 to TRBJ1-1, with D perhaps TRBD1 (6 bases). CDR3 length: 13 residues. From germline, CDR1 is SGDLS and CDR2 YYNGEE. The ends were cut back, 3 bases at V and 8 bases at J, with 14 bases in the middle. The CDR3 DNA sequence: TGTGCCAGCAGCGCGCGCCCTACAGGGGAAGCTTTCTTT. This encodes CASSARPTGEAFF.

This clone has just one count. This chain joins TRBV3-1 (or the pseudogene TRBV3-2) and TRBJ2-3; TRBD2 aligns across 13 bases. CDR3 length: 19 amino acids. The trim removed 0 bases at V and 5 bases at J, leaving 11 bases unmatched. The V gene's germline CDR1 is LGHDT and CDR2 YNNKEL (reference sequence). The CDR3 coding sequence is TGTGCCAGCAGCCAAGATCCCGGACTAGCGGGGGAAAAAATAGATACGCAGTATTTT. This translates into CASSQDPGLAGEKIDTQYF.

This sequence joins TRBV21-1 and TRBJ2-1; the D call in the table, TRBD2, was not verified against the DNA. TRBV21-1 is listed as a pseudogene. The CDR3 has 16 amino acids. The CDR3 protein is CASSTTSGHSYNEQFF. The CDR3 DNA is TGTGCCAGCAGCACCACTAGCGGACACTCCTACAATGAGCAGTTCTTC.

J is TRBJ1-4 and V is TRBV3-1 (or the pseudogene TRBV3-2), with a tentative D call TRBD1 (5 bases). Trimming shortened V by 3 bases and J by 8 bases, and 10 bases separated the two germline ends. The CDR3 is 13 residues long. The germline CDR1 and CDR2 sequences are LGHDT and YNNKEL (reference sequence). CDR3 sequence: CASSHGGKEKLFF. In DNA form, the CDR3 reads TGTGCCAGCAGCCACGGGGGGAAGGAAAAACTGTTTTTT.

The chain carries TRBV2 and TRBJ2-3; 9 positions agree with TRBD1. The J segment lost 3 bases and the V segment lost 6 bases, leaving 7 bases of the junction unmatched. Germline V gene sequence: CDR1 SNHLY, CDR2 FYNNEI. This CDR3 comprises 15 residues. CDR3 sequence reads: CASRTDRGVTDTQYF. As DNA, the CDR3 is TGTGCCAGCAGGACGGACAGGGGTGTGACAGATACGCAGTATTTT.

J is TRBJ2-1 and V is TRBV2; no definite D call. From germline, CDR1 is SNHLY and CDR2 FYNNEI. This CDR3 region has 11 residues. Trimming shortened V by 8 bases and J by 7 bases, and 9 bases separated the two germline ends. CDR3 sequence: CASGTANEQFF. Written as DNA, the CDR3 is TGTGCCAGCGGAACAGCAAATGAGCAGTTCTTC. Supplemented by reference TRBV2 and TRBJ2-1, the full variable domain reads EPEVTQTPSHQVTQMGQEVILRCVPISNHLYFYWYRQILGQKVEFLVSFYNNEISEKSEIFDDQFSVERPDGSNFTLKIRSTKLEDSAMYFCASGTANEQFFGPGTRLTVL.

This chain connects TRBV27 to TRBJ2-5; TRBD1 might be the D (6 bases). CDR1 and CDR2 (germline): MNHEY, SMNVEV (reference sequence). V was cut by 2 bases and J by 1 base, with 8 bases left in between. This CDR3 spans 14 amino acids. Here the CDR3 DNA reads TGTGCCAGCAGTTTAATAGGGGGCCAAGAGACCCAGTACTTC. Translation gives CASSLIGGQETQYF.

This chain connects TRBV25-1 to TRBJ1-5; D gene unclear. Trimming removed 2 bases at V and 3 bases at J, with 8 bases between. This CDR3 region has 14 residues. Germline lookup yields CDR1 MGHDK and CDR2 SYGVNS. The CDR3 sequence: CASSEAGNNQPQHF. The CDR3 DNA is TGTGCCAGCAGTGAAGCAGGAAACAATCAGCCCCAGCATTTT.

The chain joins TRBV5-6 to TRBJ1-2; a possible D gene is TRBD1 (6 bases). The germline CDR1 and CDR2 sequences are SGHDT and YYEEEE. The CDR3 contains 15 residues. Trimming cost V 2 bases and J 2 bases, with 13 bases left between them. The DNA of the CDR3 is TGTGCCAGCAGCTTTTTAGAGGGGGGGAACTATGGCTACACCTTC. Translating it yields CASSFLEGGNYGYTF. Using reference TRBV5-6 and TRBJ1-2 for the parts outside the CDR3, the full variable domain is DAGVTQSPTHLIKTRGQQVTLRCSPKSGHDTVSWYQQALGQGPQFIFQYYEEEERQRGNFPDRFSGHQFPNYSSELNVNALLLGDSALYLCASSFLEGGNYGYTFGSGTRLTVV.

V gene TRBV7-3 combines with J gene TRBJ1-6, with D possibly being TRBD1 (6 bases). The CDR3 covers 15 residues. V was cut by 5 bases and J by 6 bases, with 14 bases left in between. Germline V gene sequence: CDR1 SGHTA, CDR2 FQGTGA. For the CDR3, the DNA is TGTGCCAGCAGCCTGTCCGGGACACTTAATTCACCCCTCCACTTT. This translates into CASSLSGTLNSPLHF.

The chain links TRBV7-3 to TRBJ1-1; TRBD1 matches at 7 bases. The CDR3 length is 13 residues. Germline CDR1 and CDR2: SGHTA and FQGTGA. J gave up 4 bases and V 1 base, and 0 bases lay outside the gene matches. CDR3 bases: TGTGCCAGCAGCTTAAACAGGGGCACTGAAGCTTTCTTT. The encoded protein is CASSLNRGTEAFF.

The chain couples TRBV27 to TRBJ1-2; 9 bases line up with TRBD1. V lost 2 bases, J lost 6 bases, and 4 bases stayed unmatched. The germline CDR1 and CDR2 sequences are MNHEY and SMNVEV (reference sequence). This CDR3 is 14 amino acids long. The CDR3 region is CASSLDRGINGYTF. In DNA form, the CDR3 reads TGTGCCAGCAGTTTAGACAGGGGGATAAATGGCTACACCTTC.

The CDR3 DNA reads TGCGCCAGCAGCGCGTTAGGGGGCATGGACTATGGCTACACCTTC. Translated: CASSALGGMDYGYTF. The V and J genes are TRBV5-1 and TRBJ1-2; 7 positions match TRBD1. Germline CDR1 SGHRS, CDR2 YFSETQ. Unmatched junction bases numbered 9, after V lost 4 bases and J lost 3 bases. This CDR3 region has 15 residues. The whole variable domain, remainder taken from reference TRBV5-1 and TRBJ1-2, is KAGVTQTPRYLIKTRGQQVTLSCSPISGHRSVSWYQQTPGQGLQFLFEYFSETQRNKGNFPGRFSGRQFSNSRSEMNVSTLELGDSALYLCASSALGGMDYGYTFGSGTRLTVV.

The V gene is TRBV15, the J gene TRBJ1-2; TRBD1 matches 9 bases. The J segment lost 4 bases and the V segment lost 0 bases, leaving 21 bases of the junction unmatched. Germline CDR1 and CDR2: LNHNV and YYDKDF (reference sequence). CDR3 length equals 21 residues. The CDR3 DNA is TGTGCCACCAGCAGAGACCTAGACAGGGGGTTCAGTAGGAGGGACCTCTATGGCTACACCTTC. Its protein is CATSRDLDRGFSRRDLYGYTF. The full variable domain, with the rest looked up from reference TRBV15 and TRBJ1-2, is DAMVIQNPRYQVTQFGKPVTLSCSQTLNHNVMYWYQQKSSQAPKLLFHYYDKDFNNEADTPDNFQSRRPNTSFCFLDIRSPGLGDTAMYLCATSRDLDRGFSRRDLYGYTFGSGTRLTVV.

The V and J genes are TRBV11-3 and TRBJ2-1; TRBD2 aligns across 11 bases. CDR3 length: 17 residues. Germline V lookup: CDR1 SGHNT, CDR2 YENEEA. V shed 1 base and J 9 bases; nucleotides not matched to a gene: 11. CDR3 protein: CASSLATGTSGPIEQFF. The DNA for the CDR3 is TGTGCCAGCAGCTTAGCAACCGGGACTAGCGGACCAATTGAGCAGTTCTTC.

J is TRBJ2-7 and V is TRBV27; 10 bases line up with TRBD1. Germline CDR1 and CDR2: MNHEY and SMNVEV (reference sequence). The CDR3 is made up of 17 amino acids. The ends lost 5 bases at V and 2 bases at J; junction bases unmatched: 12. This chain's CDR3 is CASSIVGQGGLAYEQYF. CDR3 DNA sequence: TGTGCCAGCAGTATCGTAGGACAGGGGGGGTTAGCCTACGAGCAGTACTTC.